The rows below give T cell receptor beta chains drawn from one sample of a study of blood T cell repertoires in COVID-19. Sequencing used immunoSEQ multiplex PCR; TCRdb keeps in-frame clones, though not all of them. The table has about 73,000 clones, 80% to 90% seen once. The sequenced sample consisted of peripheral blood. These receptors were collected from an elderly man with acute or convalescent COVID-19. The CDR3 runs from the conserved cysteine through the conserved F or W. The order of the fields is D gene, J gene, clone size, V gene, CDR3 protein, CDR3 DNA. D genes are given only for firm matches. Clone size is shown for a subset of rows, as once, few, many or a class of expanded clone.

D: NA; J: TRBJ1-5; size: NA; V: TRBV3-1/TRBV3-2; CDR3: CASSVTHTAGPNQPQHF; DNA: TGTGCCAGCAGCGTTACCCACACTGCGGGCCCCAATCAGCCCCAGCATTTT
D: TRBD1; J: TRBJ1-3; size: NA; V: TRBV6-5; CDR3: CASTLGQARNTIYF; DNA: TGTGCCAGCACCTTGGGACAGGCGAGAAACACCATATATTTT
D: NA; J: TRBJ1-2; size: NA; V: TRBV18; CDR3: CASSPTVGGSDYTF; DNA: TGTGCCAGCTCCCCAACTGTTGGAGGGAGTGACTACACCTTC
D: NA; J: TRBJ2-7; size: NA; V: TRBV5-4; CDR3: CASSLNRGYPYEQYF; DNA: TGTGCCAGCAGCCTGAACCGGGGTTACCCCTACGAGCAGTACTTC
D: TRBD1; J: TRBJ1-1; size: NA; V: TRBV6-5; CDR3: CASSPPRGQGTEAFF; DNA: TGTGCCAGCAGTCCACCCAGAGGACAGGGAACTGAAGCTTTCTTT
D: NA; J: TRBJ1-5; size: NA; V: TRBV25-1; CDR3: CASSGRSGQPQHF; DNA: TGTGCCAGCAGTGGTAGGAGCGGACAGCCCCAGCATTTT
D: TRBD1; J: TRBJ1-1; size: NA; V: TRBV29-1; CDR3: CSVYQQGATEAFF; DNA: TGCAGCGTTTACCAACAGGGGGCCACTGAAGCTTTCTTT
D: NA; J: TRBJ2-5; size: NA; V: TRBV5-4; CDR3: CASSFNPDTQETQYF; DNA: TGTGCCAGCAGCTTTAATCCGGACACCCAAGAGACCCAGTACTTC
D: TRBD1; J: TRBJ2-7; size: few; V: TRBV10-1; CDR3: CASSAGRGPQDEQYF; DNA: TGCGCCAGCAGTGCGGGCAGGGGGCCACAGGACGAGCAGTACTTC
D: TRBD1; J: TRBJ2-7; size: NA; V: TRBV19; CDR3: CASSSGTGRSYEQYF; DNA: TGTGCCAGTAGTTCCGGGACAGGGAGATCCTACGAGCAGTACTTC
D: TRBD1; J: TRBJ1-1; size: NA; V: TRBV6-5; CDR3: CASRMTGGRHTEAFF; DNA: TGTGCCAGCAGGATGACAGGGGGCAGGCACACTGAAGCTTTCTTT
D: NA; J: TRBJ2-5; size: NA; V: TRBV29-1; CDR3: CSVGGYQETQYF; DNA: TGCAGCGTTGGCGGATACCAAGAGACCCAGTACTTC
D: NA; J: TRBJ2-3; size: NA; V: TRBV24-1; CDR3: CATSVAGTDTQYF; DNA: TGTGCCACCAGTGTTGCCGGGACAGATACGCAGTATTTT
D: TRBD1; J: TRBJ1-2; size: NA; V: TRBV5-8; CDR3: CASSKSPERGRYGYTF; DNA: TGTGCCAGCAGCAAGTCCCCCGAGAGGGGGCGTTATGGCTACACCTTC
D: NA; J: TRBJ2-7; size: once; V: TRBV29-1; CDR3: CSVEGTLYEQYF; DNA: TGCAGCGTTGAAGGGACTCTCTACGAGCAGTACTTC
D: TRBD2; J: TRBJ2-3; size: once; V: TRBV9; CDR3: CASSVYGVAGTDTQYF; DNA: TGTGCCAGCAGCGTATATGGAGTAGCGGGGACAGATACGCAGTATTTT
D: TRBD1; J: TRBJ1-3; size: NA; V: TRBV18; CDR3: CASSPGQVGTIYF; DNA: TGTGCCAGCTCCCCCGGACAGGTCGGCACCATATATTTT
D: NA; J: TRBJ2-1; size: NA; V: TRBV2; CDR3: CASRSSPAYNEQFF; DNA: TGTGCCAGCAGGTCTAGCCCGGCCTACAATGAGCAGTTCTTC
D: TRBD1; J: TRBJ2-2; size: NA; V: TRBV6-7; CDR3: CASSWDSPGELFF; DNA: TGTGCCAGCAGTTGGGACAGTCCCGGGGAGCTGTTTTTT
D: TRBD1; J: TRBJ1-4; size: NA; V: TRBV5-4; CDR3: CASSRLAPGQGGEKLFF; DNA: TGTGCCAGCAGCCGCCTAGCACCGGGACAGGGGGGTGAAAAACTGTTTTTT
D: TRBD2; J: TRBJ2-1; size: NA; V: TRBV10-3; CDR3: CAISEFSGGYNEQFF; DNA: TGTGCCATCAGTGAGTTCAGCGGGGGGTACAATGAGCAGTTCTTC
D: NA; J: TRBJ2-2; size: NA; V: TRBV2; CDR3: CASSGSAGAPPTGELFF; DNA: TGTGCCAGCAGTGGATCCGCAGGGGCCCCTCCCACCGGGGAGCTGTTTTTT
D: TRBD1; J: TRBJ1-2; size: NA; V: TRBV19; CDR3: CASSIDHAGGPGGYTF; DNA: TGTGCCAGTAGTATAGATCACGCAGGGGGCCCGGGAGGCTACACCTTC
D: NA; J: TRBJ1-2; size: NA; V: TRBV27; CDR3: CASSSSDSYGYTF; DNA: TGTGCCAGCAGTTCCTCGGACAGCTATGGCTACACCTTC
D: NA; J: TRBJ2-2; size: NA; V: TRBV10-3; CDR3: CAIRGRDINTGELFF; DNA: TGTGCCATCAGGGGCCGGGACATAAACACCGGGGAGCTGTTTTTT
D: TRBD2; J: TRBJ2-5; size: NA; V: TRBV2; CDR3: CASIQSSGGKETQYF; DNA: TGTGCCAGCATCCAAAGTAGCGGGGGAAAAGAGACCCAGTACTTC
D: TRBD1; J: TRBJ2-7; size: NA; V: TRBV7-8; CDR3: CASSSVGDRGHEQYF; DNA: TGTGCCAGCAGCTCGGTTGGGGACAGGGGCCACGAGCAGTACTTC
D: NA; J: TRBJ2-3; size: NA; V: TRBV25-1; CDR3: CASGGTSHTDTQYF; DNA: TGTGCCAGCGGGGGGACCTCGCACACAGATACGCAGTATTTT
D: NA; J: TRBJ2-1; size: NA; V: TRBV24-1; CDR3: CATSDRVRRASYNEQFF; DNA: TGTGCCACCAGTGACCGAGTCCGGCGGGCATCCTACAATGAGCAGTTCTTC
D: NA; J: TRBJ1-2; size: NA; V: TRBV11-2; CDR3: CASSLEQGNYGYTF; DNA: TGTGCCAGCAGCTTAGAGCAGGGTAACTATGGCTACACCTTC
D: TRBD1; J: TRBJ2-7; size: NA; V: TRBV18; CDR3: CASSDNRGRSYEQYF; DNA: TGTGCCAGCTCGGATAACAGGGGGCGCTCCTACGAGCAGTACTTC
D: NA; J: TRBJ2-1; size: NA; V: TRBV5-1; CDR3: CASSSTGSPYNEQFF; DNA: TGCGCCAGCAGTAGCACTGGGAGCCCCTACAATGAGCAGTTCTTC
D: NA; J: TRBJ1-4; size: NA; V: TRBV5-1; CDR3: CASSLAGGTNEKLFF; DNA: TGCGCCAGCAGCTTGGCCGGGGGAACTAATGAAAAACTGTTTTTT
D: NA; J: TRBJ2-7; size: NA; V: TRBV19; CDR3: CASSIGIATYEQYF; DNA: TGTGCCAGTAGTATAGGGATAGCAACCTACGAGCAGTACTTC
D: NA; J: TRBJ2-1; size: NA; V: TRBV5-4; CDR3: CASSPSSSYNEQFF; DNA: TGTGCCAGCAGCCCGTCCAGCTCCTACAATGAGCAGTTCTTC
D: NA; J: TRBJ1-1; size: NA; V: TRBV18; CDR3: CASSLDTPVNTEAFF; DNA: TGTGCCAGCTCACTCGACACCCCGGTGAACACTGAAGCTTTCTTT
D: TRBD2; J: TRBJ2-3; size: NA; V: TRBV18; CDR3: CASSPGLHTDTQYF; DNA: TGTGCCAGCTCACCGGGACTACACACAGATACGCAGTATTTT
D: NA; J: TRBJ1-1; size: NA; V: TRBV12-1; CDR3: CASSFGRVRSKNTEAFF; DNA: TGTGCCAGCAGCTTCGGCCGGGTGCGTTCAAAGAACACTGAAGCTTTCTTT
D: NA; J: TRBJ2-6; size: once; V: TRBV7-9; CDR3: CASPAQTGANVLTF; DNA: TGTGCCAGCCCGGCACAGACTGGGGCCAACGTCCTGACTTTC
D: TRBD1; J: TRBJ1-1; size: NA; V: TRBV7-9; CDR3: CASSTDRHEAFF; DNA: TGTGCCAGCAGCACGGACAGGCACGAGGCTTTCTTT
D: TRBD1; J: TRBJ1-1; size: NA; V: TRBV9; CDR3: CASSVAGGQGKFEAFF; DNA: TGTGCCAGCAGCGTAGCTGGCGGACAGGGAAAGTTTGAAGCTTTCTTT
D: TRBD1; J: TRBJ1-1; size: NA; V: TRBV19; CDR3: CASSDRGNTEAFF; DNA: TGTGCCAGTAGCGACAGGGGGAACACTGAAGCTTTCTTT
D: TRBD2; J: TRBJ2-5; size: NA; V: TRBV5-1; CDR3: CASSFGSGGREETQYF; DNA: TGCGCCAGCAGCTTCGGTAGCGGGGGGCGGGAAGAGACCCAGTACTTC
D: TRBD2; J: TRBJ2-1; size: NA; V: TRBV5-4; CDR3: CASTGLAGYNEQFF; DNA: TGTGCCAGCACAGGACTAGCGGGGTACAATGAGCAGTTCTTC
D: NA; J: TRBJ2-5; size: NA; V: TRBV2; CDR3: CASTERGETQYF; DNA: TGTGCCAGCACTGAAAGGGGAGAGACCCAGTACTTC
D: NA; J: TRBJ1-1; size: NA; V: TRBV6-6; CDR3: CASRRNRPNLSMNTEAFF; DNA: TGTGCCAGCAGACGAAACAGGCCAAATTTGTCTATGAACACTGAAGCTTTCTTT
D: TRBD1; J: TRBJ1-1; size: NA; V: TRBV4-1; CDR3: CASSLRDRGNTEAFF; DNA: TGCGCCAGCAGCCTCCGGGACAGGGGAAACACTGAAGCTTTCTTT
D: NA; J: TRBJ2-5; size: NA; V: TRBV25-1; CDR3: CASRPGDQETQYF; DNA: TGTGCCAGCAGACCGGGAGATCAAGAGACCCAGTACTTC
D: TRBD1; J: TRBJ1-4; size: NA; V: TRBV29-1; CDR3: CSVLYAQGGKKLFF; DNA: TGCAGCGTTCTTTATGCACAGGGGGGAAAAAAACTGTTTTTT
D: NA; J: TRBJ2-3; size: NA; V: TRBV11-2; CDR3: CASSSAGSTGPQYF; DNA: TGTGCCAGCAGCTCCGCCGGGTCCACCGGCCCGCAGTATTTT
D: NA; J: TRBJ2-3; size: NA; V: TRBV9; CDR3: CASSVGAVSTDTQYF; DNA: TGTGCCAGCAGCGTAGGGGCAGTTAGCACAGATACGCAGTATTTT
D: TRBD1; J: TRBJ1-2; size: NA; V: TRBV5-4; CDR3: CASSLEPTGDYGYTF; DNA: TGTGCCAGCAGCTTGGAGCCGACAGGGGATTATGGCTACACCTTC
D: NA; J: TRBJ1-5; size: NA; V: TRBV19; CDR3: CASKEAGGNQPQHF; DNA: TGTGCCAGTAAGGAGGCAGGGGGCAATCAGCCCCAGCATTTT
D: NA; J: TRBJ1-5; size: NA; V: TRBV18; CDR3: CASSPYSNQPQHF; DNA: TGTGCCAGCTCTCCGTATAGCAATCAGCCCCAGCATTTT
D: TRBD1; J: TRBJ1-2; size: once; V: TRBV10-3; CDR3: CAIRASGQGINF; DNA: TGTGCCATCAGGGCTTCTGGACAGGGAATAAACTTC
D: NA; J: TRBJ1-6; size: NA; V: TRBV7-6; CDR3: CASSLARGRDSPLHF; DNA: TGTGCCAGCAGCTTAGCACGGGGTAGGGATTCACCCCTCCACTTT
D: TRBD2; J: TRBJ2-7; size: NA; V: TRBV18; CDR3: CASSPEGLAGASEQYF; DNA: TGTGCCAGCTCACCCGAGGGCCTAGCGGGAGCTTCCGAGCAGTACTTC
D: NA; J: TRBJ1-3; size: NA; V: TRBV6-2/TRBV6-3; CDR3: CASSSFGNTIYF; DNA: TGTGCCAGCAGCTCATTCGGAAACACCATATATTTT